The 17 T cell receptor beta chains in this list originate from one sample, sequenced in a study of tumor and adjacent non-tumor tissue in lung cancer. TCRbeta libraries were built with three rounds of nested PCR, modified from ARM-PCR. TCRdb re-called the multiplex PCR reads with MiXCR, one entry per CDR3 protein. The sample has about 85,000 distinct CDR3 sequences, roughly two thirds seen once. The template was RNA from unsorted bulk tissue. The source material was lung tumor tissue. Every receptor here comes from a man between 65 and 85 years old with non-small cell lung cancer.

This clonotype was counted many times. CDR3 sequence (DNA): TGCAGTGCTACCCCAGGGGCACTTACCTCCTACGAGCAGTACTTC. It specifies CSATPGALTSYEQYF. This chain joins TRBV20-1 and TRBJ2-7; possibly TRBD1 for D (6 bases). Germline V gene sequence: CDR1 DFQATT, CDR2 SNEGSKA (reference sequence). The CDR3 consists of 15 residues. Trimming left V 4 bases short and J 0 bases short, with 16 bases between.

The chain joins TRBV11-2 to TRBJ2-1; TRBD1 might be the D (6 bases). The CDR3 loop spans 15 amino acids. Germline V gene data show CDR1 as SGHAT and CDR2 as FQNNGV. This CDR3 is CTNRAWTASYNEQFF. CDR3 coding DNA: TGTACCAACAGGGCCTGGACAGCCTCTTATAATGAGCAGTTCTTC. Complete variable domain (other parts from reference TRBV11-2 and TRBJ2-1): EAGVAQSPRYKIIEKRQSVAFWCNPISGHATLYWYQQILGQGPKLLIQFQNNGVVDDSQLPKDRFSAERLKGVDSTLKIQPAKLEDSAVYLCTNRAWTASYNEQFFGPGTRLTVL.

To note about this clonotype: A read error is likely, as this CDR3 ends without the conserved phenylalanine or tryptophan. V is TRBV11-2 and J is TRBJ2-3, with TRBD2 identical over 12 bases. This CDR3 spans 18 amino acids. Germline V CDR1 and CDR2: SGHAT, FQNNGV. The CDR3 DNA follows: TGTGCCAGCAGCCCTGGACTAGCGGGGCCCTTGAGTACAGGTACGCAGTATTAT. It encodes CASSPGLAGPLSTGTQYY.

A few counts support this clonotype. The genes are TRBV28 and TRBJ2-7; 8 nucleotides agree with TRBD1. CDR3 length: 15 residues. Losses at the gene ends were 5 bases for V and 2 bases for J; bases not matched to a gene: 8. Germline V CDR1 and CDR2: MDHEN, SYDVKM. The CDR3 region is CASSRIDRGAYEQYF. DNA of the CDR3: TGTGCCAGCAGTCGGATCGACAGGGGAGCCTACGAGCAGTACTTC. Full variable domain (outside the CDR3, taken from reference TRBV28 and TRBJ2-7): DVKVTQSSRYLVKRTGEKVFLECVQDMDHENMFWYRQDPGLGLRLIYFSYDVKMKEKGDIPEGYSVSREKKERFSLILESASTNQTSMYLCASSRIDRGAYEQYFGPGTRLTVT.

The count of this clonotype is one. Without the conserved terminal phenylalanine or tryptophan, this CDR3 likely stems from a read error. J is TRBJ1-1 and V is TRBV12-3 or TRBV12-4; TRBD1 might be the D (5 bases). The CDR3 contains 12 residues. V was cut by 3 bases and J by 7 bases, with 9 bases left in between. CDR3: CASSFGTGEAFV. The CDR3 nucleotides read TGTGCCAGCAGTTTCGGGACGGGTGAAGCTTTCGTT.

In the case of this clonotype: One end of the junction varies from germline; a read error may be responsible. V is TRBV29-1 and J is TRBJ1-1; 7 bases are shared with TRBD1. This CDR3 is built from 12 residues. Per the germline V gene, CDR1 is SQVTM and CDR2 is ANQGSEA. In DNA form, the CDR3 reads TGCAGCGTTGACGGAGGGGGCACTAAAGCTTTCTTT. It is translated as CSVDGGGTKAFF.

The chain carries TRBV20-1 and TRBJ2-7, with 14 bases matching TRBD2. CDR3 length equals 16 residues. J was trimmed by 2 bases and V by 6 bases; bases with no gene match: 9. Germline lookup yields CDR1 DFQATT and CDR2 SNEGSKA (reference sequence). The CDR3 region is CSAPSTSGGVPYEQYF. The CDR3 DNA follows: TGCAGTGCCCCTTCGACTAGCGGGGGGGTTCCCTACGAGCAGTACTTC.

This clonotype was picked up many times. The chain has TRBV4-2 and TRBJ2-3, with TRBD2 matching 11 bases. The germline gives CDR1 LGHNA, CDR2 YNFKEQ. This CDR3 region has 16 residues. The junction had 5 bases not matched to a gene; V was cut back by 1 base and J by 5 bases. CDR3 protein: CASSQGVAGGQDTQYF. CDR3 DNA: TGTGCCAGCAGCCAAGGGGTAGCGGGGGGGCAAGATACGCAGTATTTT.

Comment on this clonotype: A read error may account for a junction end that differs from germline. This chain links TRBV6-1 with TRBJ2-2, with unresolved D. The germline gives CDR1 MNHNS, CDR2 SASEGT. The CDR3 runs to 12 residues. CDR3 sequence: CASSELAGELFF. As DNA, the CDR3 is TGTGCCAGTAGTGAACTGGCCGGGGAGCTGTTTTTT.

This clonotype has at least ten counts. This sequence joins TRBV10-3 and TRBJ2-2; TRBD1 matches at 8 bases. CDR1 ENHRY and CDR2 SYGVKD come from the germline V gene. The CDR3 totals 15 residues. Losses at the gene ends were 7 bases for V and 1 base for J; bases not matched to a gene: 5. The CDR3 DNA sequence: TGTGCCATCACTGACAGGGGACAGAACACCGGGGAGCTGTTTTTT. Translation: CAITDRGQNTGELFF.

V and J are TRBV5-1 and TRBJ2-5; D possibly matches TRBD1 or TRBD2 (5 bases each). Looked up from germline, CDR1 is SGHRS and CDR2 is YFSETQ. V dropped 4 bases and J dropped 5 bases, with 9 bases sitting between them. CDR3 size: 12 residues. The CDR3 protein is CASSRDGETQYF. The CDR3 nucleotides are TGCGCCAGCAGCCGGGACGGGGAGACCCAGTACTTC.

A note on this clonotype: One end of the junction varies from germline; a read error may be responsible. This sequence joins TRBV20-1 and TRBJ2-4, with a possible D match to TRBD1 (6 bases). This CDR3 is built from 14 residues. Germline assignment: CDR1 DFQATT and CDR2 SNEGSKA (reference sequence). CDR3 sequence: CSPRGWAGENFQYF. CDR3 DNA sequence: TGCAGTCCTAGAGGTTGGGCAGGGGAAAACTTTCAGTACTTC.

The chain combines TRBV5-1 with TRBJ2-7; D remains ambiguous. The CDR3 is 14 residues long. Germline-derived CDR1 and CDR2 are SGHRS and YFSETQ. V was clipped by 5 bases and J by 4 bases, with 16 bases between them. CDR3: CASRRPLSPYEQYF. The DNA of the CDR3 is TGCGCCAGCAGACGCCCGCTCTCCCCGTACGAGCAGTACTTC. Variable domain in full (rest from reference TRBV5-1 and TRBJ2-7): KAGVTQTPRYLIKTRGQQVTLSCSPISGHRSVSWYQQTPGQGLQFLFEYFSETQRNKGNFPGRFSGRQFSNSRSEMNVSTLELGDSALYLCASRRPLSPYEQYFGPGTRLTVT.

This rearrangement joins TRBV11-2 to TRBJ2-2, with 7 bases fitting TRBD1. Germline V CDR1 and CDR2: SGHAT, FQNNGV. The V gene end was trimmed by 9 bases and the J gene end by 7 bases; junction bases not matched to a gene: 11. The CDR3 spans 14 residues. Written as DNA, the CDR3 is TGTGCCAGTTATACAGGGGTTAGATACGGGGAGCTGTTTTTT. It specifies CASYTGVRYGELFF. Full variable domain (outside the CDR3, taken from reference TRBV11-2 and TRBJ2-2): EAGVAQSPRYKIIEKRQSVAFWCNPISGHATLYWYQQILGQGPKLLIQFQNNGVVDDSQLPKDRFSAERLKGVDSTLKIQPAKLEDSAVYLCASYTGVRYGELFFGEGSRLTVL.

For this clonotype: The junction shows a germline mismatch at one end, possibly a read error. The chain joins TRBV2 to TRBJ1-6; D is perhaps TRBD1 (5 bases). Germline V gene data show CDR1 as SNHLY and CDR2 as FYNNEI. The CDR3 extends over 14 amino acids. The CDR3 here is CTSSPGRQNSPLYF. The DNA of the CDR3 is TGTACCAGTAGCCCGGGACGCCAAAATTCACCCCTCTACTTT.

The genes are TRBV29-1 and TRBJ2-1; weak D call: TRBD2 (5 bases). The germline V gene encodes CDR1 SQVTM and CDR2 ANQGSEA. The CDR3 is 13 residues long. Written as DNA, the CDR3 is TGCGGCGGCGAGGGATTGTCCTACAATGAGCAGTTCTTC. This sequence encodes CGGEGLSYNEQFF.

J is TRBJ2-2 and V is TRBV18; no firm D call. Trimming shortened V by 2 bases and J by 0 bases, and 10 bases separated the two germline ends. Germline V gives CDR1 KGHSH, CDR2 LQKENI. The CDR3 is 16 residues long. This chain's CDR3 is CASSPFAPSNTGELFF. CDR3 DNA sequence: TGTGCCAGCTCACCATTCGCCCCCTCGAACACCGGGGAGCTGTTTTTT. Supplemented by reference TRBV18 and TRBJ2-2, the full variable domain reads NAGVMQNPRHLVRRRGQEARLRCSPMKGHSHVYWYRQLPEEGLKFMVYLQKENIIDESGMPKERFSAEFPKEGPSILRIQQVVRGDSAAYFCASSPFAPSNTGELFFGEGSRLTVL.